These 30 T cell receptor beta chains were sequenced from one sample in a study of T cell responses to AZD1222 COVID-19 vaccine. The data were produced by immunoSEQ multiplex PCR, yet TCRdb's version contains in-frame clones alone and is incomplete. The sample carries approximately 100,000 clones, around 94% recorded once. The specimen was peripheral blood, collected on day 0 of AZD1222 vaccination. The source is an adult in good health.

The chain links TRBV5-1 to TRBJ2-2; possibly TRBD2 for D (6 bases). V was shortened by 7 bases and J by 4 bases, with 14 bases between the two germline ends. Per the germline V gene, CDR1 is SGHRS and CDR2 is YFSETQ. The CDR3 contains 14 residues. The CDR3 sequence is CASLKEGTTGELFF. The CDR3 nucleotides are TGCGCCAGCCTCAAGGAGGGGACCACCGGGGAGCTGTTTTTT.

This clone was seen a single time. The rearrangement links TRBV30 to TRBJ1-1; D is uncertain. V was clipped by 5 bases and J by 7 bases, with 11 bases between them. This CDR3 spans 11 amino acids. Germline-derived CDR1 and CDR2 are GTSNPN and SVGIG (reference sequence). The CDR3 sequence: CAWSAGGEAFF. The CDR3 DNA reads as TGTGCCTGGTCCGCGGGCGGTGAAGCTTTCTTT. Variable domain in full (rest from reference TRBV30 and TRBJ1-1): SQTIHQWPATLVQPVGSPLSLECTVEGTSNPNLYWYRQAAGRGLQLLFYSVGIGQISSEVPQNLSASRPQDRQFILSSKKLLLSDSGFYLCAWSAGGEAFFGQGTRLTVV.

The chain's CDR3 is CASSLGINSEAFF. The CDR3 DNA follows: TGTGCCAGCAGCTTAGGGATAAATAGTGAAGCTTTCTTT. The rearrangement links TRBV7-3 to TRBJ1-1; D ambiguous. Between the trimmed V and J ends, which lost 2 bases and 7 bases, there was a span of 11 bases. CDR3 length equals 13 residues. Germline CDR1 reads SGHTA; CDR2 reads FQGTGA.

The rearrangement joins TRBV3-1 (or the pseudogene TRBV3-2) to TRBJ1-3; D gene ambiguous. This CDR3 region has 16 residues. Trimming pared 0 bases from V and 1 base from J, leaving 10 bases between. Germline V CDR1 and CDR2: LGHDT, YNNKEL (reference sequence). Here the CDR3 DNA reads TGTGCCAGCAGCCAAGATGAAGGGTGGTCTGGAAACACCATATATTTT. It is translated as CASSQDEGWSGNTIYF.

The chain employs TRBV19 and TRBJ1-5, with D possibly TRBD1 on 5 matching bases. The germline gives CDR1 LNHDA, CDR2 SQIVND (reference sequence). The CDR3 runs 12 residues. Trimming pared 7 bases from V and 4 bases from J, leaving 8 bases between. The CDR3 DNA reads as TGTGCCAGTACTGGGGGGAATCAGCCCCAGCATTTT. It codes for CASTGGNQPQHF.

V is TRBV2 and J is TRBJ2-1; D perhaps matches TRBD1 (5 bases). Trimming pared 4 bases from V and 0 bases from J, leaving 13 bases between. Germline V gene sequence: CDR1 SNHLY, CDR2 FYNNEI. CDR3 length: 16 residues. CDR3 sequence (DNA): TGTGCCAGCAGTGGGGCTGGGCAGGGCTCCTACAATGAGCAGTTCTTC. It yields the protein CASSGAGQGSYNEQFF.

This clone was detected only once. V gene TRBV7-3 combines with J gene TRBJ2-1; D gene ambiguous. V shed 1 base and J shed 12 bases, with 13 bases lying between them. The CDR3 runs 13 residues. Per germline, CDR1 SGHTA and CDR2 FQGTGA. The CDR3 sequence: CASSLSVSSGQFF. In nucleotides, the CDR3 is TGTGCCAGCAGCTTAAGCGTAAGTAGTGGGCAGTTCTTC.

J is TRBJ1-2 and V is TRBV6-5, with 9 bases lining up with TRBD1. The J segment lost 6 bases and the V segment lost 6 bases, leaving 5 bases of the junction unmatched. The germline V gene encodes CDR1 MNHEY and CDR2 SVGAGI. This CDR3 region has 13 residues. CDR3 sequence (DNA): TGTGCCAGCAGAATAAACAGGGGGCATGGCTACACCTTC. It is translated as CASRINRGHGYTF.

The chain employs TRBV5-4 and TRBJ2-5; possibly TRBD2 for D (7 bases). Between the trimmed V and J ends, which lost 3 bases and 2 bases, there was a span of 14 bases. Per germline, CDR1 SGHNT and CDR2 YYREEE (reference sequence). The CDR3 runs 15 residues. CDR3 sequence (DNA): TGTGCCAGCAGCTGGGGGGGCACGCGGCAAGAGACCCAGTACTTC. It yields the protein CASSWGGTRQETQYF.

The chain uses TRBV5-6 and TRBJ1-1, with D perhaps TRBD1 (6 bases). Germline lookup yields CDR1 SGHDT and CDR2 YYEEEE. The V end was cut by 1 base, the J end by 1 base, with 8 bases between. The CDR3 consists of 14 residues. The CDR3 loop reads CASSLQGSNTEAFF. The CDR3 DNA sequence: TGTGCCAGCAGCTTGCAGGGGTCGAACACTGAAGCTTTCTTT.

The gene calls are TRBV11-2 and TRBJ1-2; possibly TRBD1 for D (6 bases). The V and J ends lost 1 base and 4 bases respectively, with 10 bases between them. The CDR3 contains 14 residues. Per germline, CDR1 SGHAT and CDR2 FQNNGV. CDR3 in amino acids: CASSLVGQSYGYTF. CDR3 nucleotide sequence: TGTGCCAGCAGCTTAGTAGGACAGAGCTATGGCTACACCTTC. The full variable domain, rest sourced from reference TRBV11-2 and TRBJ1-2, is EAGVAQSPRYKIIEKRQSVAFWCNPISGHATLYWYQQILGQGPKLLIQFQNNGVVDDSQLPKDRFSAERLKGVDSTLKIQPAKLEDSAVYLCASSLVGQSYGYTFGSGTRLTVV.

This rearrangement joins TRBV19 to TRBJ2-7; D may match TRBD1 or TRBD2 (6 bases each). Germline-derived CDR1 and CDR2 are LNHDA and SQIVND (reference sequence). V gave up 3 bases and J gave up 6 bases, with 15 bases separating them. CDR3 length: 14 amino acids. The CDR3 DNA reads as TGTGCCAGTAGTATTACGGGGGCTACGGGCGAGCAGTACTTC. This encodes CASSITGATGEQYF.

This chain connects TRBV7-3 to TRBJ2-2; a weak D match, TRBD1 (5 bases). The CDR3 runs 16 residues. With 1 base removed from V and 0 bases from J, the gap between germline ends came to 9 bases. Per the germline V gene, CDR1 is SGHTA and CDR2 is FQGTGA. This chain's CDR3 is CASSLKRQSNTGELFF. DNA for the CDR3: TGTGCCAGCAGCTTAAAGCGACAGTCGAACACCGGGGAGCTGTTTTTT.

V and J are TRBV6-1 and TRBJ1-6, with D uncertain. The germline CDR1 and CDR2 sequences are MNHNS and SASEGT. Trimming shortened V by 2 bases and J by 4 bases, and 9 bases separated the two germline ends. This CDR3 comprises 15 residues. DNA of the CDR3: TGTGCCAGCAGTGAACTGCGCGGGTATAATTCACCCCTCCACTTT. Residues: CASSELRGYNSPLHF.

This chain links TRBV7-9 with TRBJ1-2; D not resolved. The germline V gene encodes CDR1 SEHNR and CDR2 FQNEAQ (reference sequence). CDR3 size: 13 residues. Deletions cut 5 bases from V and 4 bases from J, with 11 bases between. The chain's CDR3 is CASSPIETYGYTF. The CDR3 DNA is TGTGCCAGCAGCCCCATTGAAACCTATGGCTACACCTTC.

V is TRBV6-4 and J is TRBJ2-1, with D hard to call. Germline V CDR1 and CDR2: MRHNA, SNTAGT. The V end lost 2 bases, the J end lost 7 bases, and 6 bases lay between the germline ends. The CDR3 runs 12 residues. The CDR3 loop reads CASSDGWNEQFF. In DNA form, the CDR3 reads TGTGCCAGCAGTGACGGGTGGAATGAGCAGTTCTTC.

The chain joins TRBV3-1 (or the pseudogene TRBV3-2) to TRBJ2-2, with D unresolved. V dropped 1 base and J dropped 3 bases, with 6 bases sitting between them. The CDR3 is made up of 14 amino acids. Germline V CDR1 and CDR2: LGHDT, YNNKEL (reference sequence). CDR3 nucleotides: TGTGCCAGCAGCCAAGTCCGATACACCGGGGAGCTGTTTTTT. This sequence encodes CASSQVRYTGELFF.

In this sample, this clone turned up once. The chain couples TRBV6-6 to TRBJ1-5; D might be TRBD1 (6 bases). V lost 5 bases and J lost 2, with 10 bases in between. Germline lookup yields CDR1 MNHNY and CDR2 SVGAGI (reference sequence). This CDR3 is 14 amino acids long. CDR3 loop: CASSRQEGNQPQHF. CDR3 DNA: TGTGCCAGCAGTCGACAGGAAGGCAATCAGCCCCAGCATTTT.

V usage is TRBV10-1 and J usage is TRBJ2-2, with 12 bases that match TRBD1. Germline lookup yields CDR1 WNHNN and CDR2 SYGVQD (reference sequence). The CDR3 runs 14 residues. V was clipped by 8 bases and J by 6 bases; unmatched bases: 4. The CDR3 DNA reads TGCGCCAGCCGGGGACAGGGGGCTGCCGGGGAGCTGTTTTTT. As protein: CASRGQGAAGELFF.

For the CDR3, the DNA is TGTGCCACCAGCAGAGAACGGTTCTCTGGAAACACCATATATTTT. Protein sequence: CATSRERFSGNTIYF. V is TRBV15 and J is TRBJ1-3; no clear D. Trimming took 0 bases from V and 0 from J, leaving 6 bases between them. The germline CDR1 and CDR2 sequences are LNHNV and YYDKDF (reference sequence). The CDR3 has 15 amino acids.

The genes are TRBV7-9 and TRBJ1-3; D not certain. V gave up 5 bases and J gave up 7 bases, with 27 bases separating them. This CDR3 comprises 18 residues. Germline assignment: CDR1 SEHNR and CDR2 FQNEAQ (reference sequence). CDR3 sequence: CASSPLAGSPKVGNTIYF. In DNA form, the CDR3 reads TGTGCCAGCAGCCCTCTTGCGGGGTCCCCAAAAGTAGGGAACACCATATATTTT.

V is TRBV19 and J is TRBJ1-2, with D perhaps TRBD1 (5 bases). CDR3 length: 14 residues. Germline V CDR1 and CDR2: LNHDA, SQIVND (reference sequence). V was clipped by 4 bases and J by 0 bases, with 9 bases between them. In nucleotides, the CDR3 is TGTGCCAGTAGTACTCCAGGGTCTAACTATGGCTACACCTTC. Its translation: CASSTPGSNYGYTF. The whole variable domain, filled in from reference TRBV19 and TRBJ1-2, reads DGGITQSPKYLFRKEGQNVTLSCEQNLNHDAMYWYRQDPGQGLRLIYYSQIVNDFQKGDIAEGYSVSREKKESFPLTVTSAQKNPTAFYLCASSTPGSNYGYTFGSGTRLTVV.

The gene calls are TRBV6-5 and TRBJ1-2, with 7 positions matching TRBD1. Trimming cost V 2 bases and J 8 bases; bases outside gene matches: 11. This CDR3 has 15 amino acids. Germline-derived CDR1 and CDR2 are MNHEY and SVGAGI. The CDR3 DNA sequence: TGTGCCAGCAGTTACGGAAACAGGGGAAGAGGAGGCTACACCTTC. As protein: CASSYGNRGRGGYTF.

In DNA, the CDR3 is TGCGCCAGCAGCCCCCGGACAGGGGGCGCGTGGGCTTTCTTT. Translated, it gives CASSPRTGGAWAFF. V and J are TRBV5-1 and TRBJ1-1; 11 bases agree with TRBD1. V lost 4 bases to trimming and J lost 11 bases; unmatched junction nucleotides: 10. Germline assignment: CDR1 SGHRS and CDR2 YFSETQ. The CDR3 sequence is 14 residues long.

The gene calls are TRBV6-6 and TRBJ2-7, with 10 bases fitting TRBD1. Trimming cost V 4 bases and J 2 bases; bases outside gene matches: 5. The CDR3 loop spans 15 amino acids. The germline gives CDR1 MNHNY, CDR2 SVGAGI (reference sequence). In DNA, the CDR3 is TGTGCCAGCAGTTCCGAGGGGACAGGGGCCTACGAGCAGTACTTC. It specifies CASSSEGTGAYEQYF.

CDR3 coding DNA: TGTGCCAGCTCACCAGGGACTCAGCCCCAGCATTTT. Protein product: CASSPGTQPQHF. The chain uses TRBV18 and TRBJ1-5; a possible D gene is TRBD1 (5 bases). The V end lost 2 bases, the J end lost 6 bases, and 5 bases lay between the germline ends. Germline CDR1 KGHSH, CDR2 LQKENI. The length of the CDR3 is 12 residues.

The CDR3 region has the DNA TGTGCCAGCAGTAGGGGAGACAGGGGTAATGGCTACACCTTC. Its protein product is CASSRGDRGNGYTF. The chain recombines TRBV27 with TRBJ1-2, with 8 positions matching TRBD1. Germline V gene sequence: CDR1 MNHEY, CDR2 SMNVEV (reference sequence). This CDR3 is built from 14 residues. Unmatched junction bases numbered 8, after V lost 5 bases and J lost 6 bases.

This clone was detected a few times. The chain has TRBV27 and TRBJ1-2; D might be TRBD1 (5 bases). Germline V gene sequence: CDR1 MNHEY, CDR2 SMNVEV (reference sequence). The V and J ends lost 2 bases and 4 bases respectively, with 14 bases between them. The CDR3 runs to 15 residues. CDR3 amino acids: CASSLTGTSPYGYTF. The CDR3 DNA reads as TGTGCCAGCAGTTTAACGGGGACGAGCCCCTATGGCTACACCTTC.

This clone appeared once. J is TRBJ1-1 and V is TRBV25-1, with 9 bases lining up with TRBD1. The CDR3 covers 13 residues. V was pared by 4 bases and J by 4 bases, with 1 base of the junction left unmatched. Germline V CDR1 and CDR2: MGHDK, SYGVNS. CDR3: CASSATGGTEAFF. For the CDR3, the DNA is TGTGCCAGCAGTGCGACAGGGGGCACTGAAGCTTTCTTT.

This clone was seen only once. The gene calls are TRBV2 and TRBJ1-2; 8 bases agree with TRBD1. The germline V gene has CDR1 SNHLY and CDR2 FYNNEI. V gave up 7 bases and J gave up 2 bases; unmatched junction bases: 6. CDR3 size: 14 residues. CDR3 DNA: TGTGCCAGCACCCCGGACAGGGCGAACTATGGCTACACCTTC. This translates into CASTPDRANYGYTF.